The entry below gives a single T cell receptor (beta chain) sequence along with its context. Its antigen is unidentified. The sample originates from a study of OX40 agonist ivuxolimab in advanced cancers. The CDR3 runs to 11 residues. CDR1 SEHNR and CDR2 FQNEAQ come from the germline V gene (reference sequence). V was clipped by 3 bases and J by 10 bases, with 7 bases between them. General observations from the study: The study observed clonal expansion of CD4+ and CD8+ blood T cells by week 6 at 0.1 to 3.0 mg/kg.

The method was immunoSEQ multiplex PCR; TCRdb's version includes in-frame clones alone and lacks a portion of them. This sample yields tens of thousands of clones, of which roughly 88% are seen a single time; less than 5% belongs to the top ten. The sequence derives from an adult with an advanced solid tumor such as melanoma, head and neck, liver or kidney cancer. The chain joins TRBV7-9 to TRBJ2-1; the D is unclear. The sample consisted of CD4+ or CD8+ T cells sorted from blood, taken in a trial of the OX40 agonist ivuxolimab. CDR3 bases: TGTGCCAGCAGCTTGTCAAGGGAGCAGTTCTTC. This codes for CASSLSREQFF.